The entry that follows covers one TCR beta chain sequence. V dropped 4 bases and J dropped 5; count of bases not matched to a gene: 7. The CDR3 has 14 residues. CDR1 is SGHRS and CDR2 is YFSETQ in the germline V gene. Researchers prepared the TCRbeta library using unique molecular identifiers, the study reports. Each CDR3 protein gets one entry after TCRdb re-called the PCR reads with MiXCR. This sample has fewer than 550,000 distinct CDR3 sequences, with approximately 11% found just once. The sample originates from a study of T-cell reconstitution after alpha-beta-depleted transplantation in children.

The chain joins TRBV5-1 to TRBJ2-7; 9 bases match TRBD1. The sequenced sample was PBMCs from the stem cell graft donor, obtained from the stem cell graft. This TCR derives from a human donor who donated a stem cell graft to a child with acute myeloid leukemia. In nucleotides, the CDR3 is TGCGCCAGCAGCGAACACAGGGGGCTGAACGAGCAGTACTTC. As protein: CASSEHRGLNEQYF.